This T cell receptor (beta chain) was retrieved from a study of radiation and T cells in renal cell carcinoma. Background on the study: Nephrectomy followed 15 Gy stereotactic body radiation by 4 weeks.

Regarding time point: baseline pretreatment blood. Treatment denoted: 15 Gy SBRT to primary tumor, nephrectomy 4 weeks later. This renal cell carcinoma was of the clear cell type. Findings of the study overall: Pretreatment tumor biopsies were lacking, so baseline clonotypes are unknown.

CDR3 length: 15 amino acids. V dropped 0 bases and J dropped 4 bases, with 13 bases sitting between them. Germline V gene data show CDR1 as SGHNT and CDR2 as YYREEE (reference sequence). Generated by immunoSEQ multiplex PCR, the TCRdb table keeps only in-frame clones and is missing some. The top ten clones hold approximately 3% of a sample with 100,000 to 150,000 clones, roughly four fifths of them seen once. On this clone itself: Its antigen is currently unknown.

The sequenced sample was blood, obtained from a patient whose treatment included radiotherapy and nephrectomy. The chain is built from TRBV5-4 and TRBJ1-2; D remains ambiguous. This clonotype originated in a woman aged 55-69 years with renal cell carcinoma. The CDR3 reads CASSLGTEPPYGYTF. The CDR3 DNA is TGTGCCAGCAGCTTGGGGACGGAACCCCCCTATGGCTACACCTTC. Variable domain in full (rest from reference TRBV5-4 and TRBJ1-2): ETGVTQSPTHLIKTRGQQVTLRCSSQSGHNTVSWYQQALGQGPQFIFQYYREEENGRGNFPPRFSGLQFPNYSSELNVNALELDDSALYLCASSLGTEPPYGYTFGSGTRLTVV.